This T cell receptor beta chain was profiled in a study of blood T cells in healthy people across ages. General study findings and limits: Both naive CD4+ cell counts and diversity were greater in long-lived donors than in aged donors.

For the second PCR, which ran for roughly 7 to 11 cycles, a sample-barcoded 5' primer and a J-beta primer mix were used. Each cDNA molecule received a tag from a template-switch adaptor that had 12 random nucleotides. TCRdb called the 5' RACE reads again in MiXCR, with one record for every CDR3 protein. The table includes 1.5 million to 2 million distinct CDR3 sequences, around 42% detected once. This CDR3 is 12 amino acids long. V lost 6 bases to trimming and J lost 5 bases, with 10 bases between them. Germline values: CDR1 LGHDT, CDR2 YNNKEL (reference sequence). In the case of this clonotype: As yet, its antigen is unknown.

The V gene is TRBV3-1, the J gene TRBJ2-5, with a possible D match to TRBD1 (5 bases). What was sequenced was blood. The source is a human donor in good health. The CDR3 loop reads CASRGHSETQYF. The CDR3 DNA is TGTGCCAGCAGGGGGCATTCGGAGACCCAGTACTTC.